The 17 T cell receptor beta chains in this list originate from one sample, sequenced in a study of T-cell reconstitution after alpha-beta-depleted transplantation in children. The TCRbeta library was prepared with unique molecular identifiers. TCRdb processed the PCR reads anew with MiXCR; each CDR3 protein has one entry. The table records some 450,000 distinct CDR3 sequences, about 45% of them present only once. Material: PBMCs, obtained before TCRalphabeta/CD19-depleted stem cell transplant. These receptors all stem from a girl aged 2-15 years with aplastic anemia, due to receive a stem cell transplant.

This chain links TRBV28 with TRBJ1-1; a weak D match, TRBD1 (5 bases). V was trimmed by 3 bases and J by 1 base, leaving 12 bases between them. CDR3 length: 15 amino acids. CDR1 is MDHEN, CDR2 SYDVKM, per germline. CDR3 bases: TGTGCCAGCAGTTTTAAAGGGAGGGGGAACACTGAAGCTTTCTTT. This encodes CASSFKGRGNTEAFF.

The table lists this clonotype with a count of one. The rearrangement joins TRBV5-6 to TRBJ2-1; unclear D gene. The germline gives CDR1 SGHDT, CDR2 YYEEEE. V lost 0 bases, J lost 2 bases, and 12 bases lay in between. There are 16 residues in the CDR3. CDR3 nucleotide sequence: TGTGCCAGCAGCTTGGAGGCCCTTCGGGCCTACAATGAGCAGTTCTTC. Translation: CASSLEALRAYNEQFF.

This chain links TRBV5-1 with TRBJ2-1, with a weak D call TRBD1 (6 bases). The V gene's germline CDR1 is SGHRS and CDR2 YFSETQ. V was shortened by 4 bases and J by 4 bases, with 15 bases between the two germline ends. The CDR3 totals 15 residues. This CDR3 is CASSPQGEAYNEQFF. Written as DNA, the CDR3 is TGCGCCAGCAGCCCACAGGGAGAGGCATACAATGAGCAGTTCTTC. Drawing the rest from reference TRBV5-1 and TRBJ2-1, the complete variable domain is KAGVTQTPRYLIKTRGQQVTLSCSPISGHRSVSWYQQTPGQGLQFLFEYFSETQRNKGNFPGRFSGRQFSNSRSEMNVSTLELGDSALYLCASSPQGEAYNEQFFGPGTRLTVL.

This rearrangement joins TRBV7-9 to TRBJ2-7, with a weak D call TRBD2 (5 bases). V shed 7 bases and J shed 7 bases, with 17 bases lying between them. The germline V gene encodes CDR1 SEHNR and CDR2 FQNEAQ (reference sequence). The CDR3 contains 13 residues. The CDR3 DNA sequence: TGTGCCAGCACCCTCTCGTCCCGCGGGGAGCAGTACTTC. Encoded protein: CASTLSSRGEQYF.

This clonotype has a handful of counts. The genes are TRBV6-1 and TRBJ2-5; 7 bases are shared with TRBD1. Germline V gene data show CDR1 as MNHNS and CDR2 as SASEGT. The CDR3 covers 15 residues. Germline trimming cut 5 bases from V and 1 base from J; bases unmatched to any gene: 7. The CDR3 region has the DNA TGTGCCAGCAGTCCTCCGGGACAGCCCCAAGAGACCCAGTACTTC. It translates to CASSPPGQPQETQYF.

This clonotype has at least ten counts. This sequence joins TRBV29-1 and TRBJ1-1; no reliable D call. Looked up from germline, CDR1 is SQVTM and CDR2 is ANQGSEA. Trimming cost V 0 bases and J 5 bases, with 7 bases left between them. CDR3 length: 12 amino acids. The CDR3 protein is CSVEDTTTEAFF. The CDR3 bases are TGCAGCGTTGAAGATACGACGACTGAAGCTTTCTTT.

The chain combines TRBV19 with TRBJ1-1; maybe TRBD1 (5 bases). Germline CDR1 is LNHDA and CDR2 is SQIVND (reference sequence). V gave up 3 bases and J gave up 1 base, with 9 bases separating them. The CDR3 covers 14 residues. The CDR3 coding sequence is TGTGCCAGTAGTATCCTAGGACAGAACACTGAAGCTTTCTTT. Its translation is CASSILGQNTEAFF.

The chain recombines TRBV20-1 with TRBJ2-1; 8 nucleotides align to TRBD2. The germline V gene has CDR1 DFQATT and CDR2 SNEGSKA (reference sequence). The CDR3 has 15 residues. Trimming took 2 bases from V and 9 from J; bases not matched to a gene: 12. This CDR3 reads CSARKREWTLGEQFF. CDR3 in DNA: TGCAGTGCTAGAAAGCGGGAGTGGACCCTCGGTGAGCAGTTCTTC.

This chain links TRBV5-1 with TRBJ2-1; no clear D. Trimming took off 1 base at V and 9 bases at J, with 8 bases between the two ends. The CDR3 runs to 12 residues. The germline gives CDR1 SGHRS, CDR2 YFSETQ. DNA for the CDR3: TGCGCCAGCAGCTTGTACGGTAGTGAGCAGTTCTTC. Translating gives CASSLYGSEQFF.

The chain is built from TRBV3-1 and TRBJ2-6; D may be TRBD1 (6 bases). The CDR3 has 15 amino acids. Germline V lookup: CDR1 LGHDT, CDR2 YNNKEL (reference sequence). With 6 bases removed from V and 2 bases from J, the gap between germline ends came to 11 bases. In DNA, the CDR3 is TGTGCCAGCAGAGCTGGACAGACTGGGGCCAACGTCCTGACTTTC. Amino acids: CASRAGQTGANVLTF. Complete variable domain (other parts from reference TRBV3-1 and TRBJ2-6): DTAVSQTPKYLVTQMGNDKSIKCEQNLGHDTMYWYKQDSKKFLKIMFSYNNKELIINETVPNRFSPKSPDKAHLNLHINSLELGDSAVYFCASRAGQTGANVLTFGAGSRLTVL.

This rearrangement joins TRBV20-1 to TRBJ2-7; D possibly corresponds to TRBD1 (6 bases). Looked up from germline, CDR1 is DFQATT and CDR2 is SNEGSKA (reference sequence). CDR3 length: 12 residues. The V gene lost 5 bases and the J gene lost 4 bases, with 12 bases spanning the gap. The CDR3 nucleotides are TGCAGTGCTTCAGGGGTTGGGTACGAGCAGTACTTC. Amino acid sequence: CSASGVGYEQYF.

This clonotype turned up a few times. The chain has TRBV7-9 and TRBJ2-7; 13 bases align to TRBD2. The CDR3 covers 17 residues. CDR1 is SEHNR and CDR2 is FQNEAQ in the germline V gene (reference sequence). Trimming removed 3 bases from V and 12 bases from J; junction bases left unmatched: 17. CDR3 in DNA: TGTGCCAGCAGCTTGGGGACTAGCGGGACCCTACGGGAGAGGCCGTACTTC. Its translation is CASSLGTSGTLRERPYF.

The CDR3 region is CASSLHLGSGTVYSPLHF. The CDR3 nucleotides are TGTGCCAGCAGCTTACATTTGGGATCCGGGACGGTTTATTCACCCCTCCACTTT. This sequence joins TRBV7-3 and TRBJ1-6, with D tentatively TRBD1 (5 bases). V lost 2 bases and J 8 bases, leaving 22 bases between the germline ends. The CDR3 runs to 18 residues. Germline assignment: CDR1 SGHTA and CDR2 FQGTGA.

This chain joins TRBV7-7 and TRBJ2-2, with D maybe TRBD2 (5 bases). Trimming took off 0 bases at V and 5 bases at J, with 7 bases between the two ends. Germline lookup yields CDR1 SSHAT and CDR2 FNYEAQ (reference sequence). CDR3 length: 14 residues. As DNA, the CDR3 is TGTGCCAGCAGCTTAGCGCCGGGAACCGGGGAGCTGTTTTTT. Translated, it gives CASSLAPGTGELFF.

This clonotype came up a few times. The chain links TRBV12-3 or TRBV12-4 to TRBJ2-1; D not certain. CDR3 size: 12 residues. Trimming removed 4 bases from V and 6 bases from J, with 7 bases in between. The CDR3 DNA is TGTGCCAGCAGTTCTAGGAGCAATGAGCAGTTCTTC. This encodes CASSSRSNEQFF.

This clonotype showed up many times. This chain links TRBV12-3 or TRBV12-4 with TRBJ2-1; 14 nucleotides line up with TRBD2. This CDR3 region has 18 residues. With V trimmed by 6 bases and J by 5 bases, 12 bases remained unmatched. The chain's CDR3 is CASSPGGLAGEGNNEQFF. CDR3 nucleotides: TGTGCCAGCAGCCCCGGGGGACTAGCGGGAGAGGGTAACAATGAGCAGTTCTTC.

A few counts support this clonotype. This sequence joins TRBV6-2 or TRBV6-3 and TRBJ1-1; the D is unclear. The V gene lost 6 bases and the J gene lost 0 bases, with 17 bases spanning the gap. Germline assignment: CDR1 MNHEY and CDR2 SVGEGT. This CDR3 spans 16 amino acids. The CDR3 DNA reads TGTGCCAGCAGGGCCCATCCCCCCCACATGAACACTGAAGCTTTCTTT. Encoded protein: CASRAHPPHMNTEAFF.